This T cell receptor (beta chain) was sequenced during a study of blood T cell repertoires in COVID-19. Across the whole study: COVID-19 samples, acute and convalescent, were from the United States, Italy and Spain. T cells, B-cell-depleted T cells, or PBMCs supplied cDNA or gDNA.

The germline CDR1 and CDR2 sequences are MDHEN and SYDVKM. CDR3 length equals 14 residues. V was pared by 5 bases and J by 7 bases, with 15 bases between. Per the original data handling: The authors estimated nucleated cell counts from reference gene primer amplification. The repertoire was sequenced with immunoSEQ multiplex PCR; TCRdb's copy has only in-frame clones and lacks some. The DNA was the basis for D and trimming; V, J and clone size are from that table. Among about 440,000 clones listed, 70% to 90% were seen once. In terms of age and location, participants ranged from roughly 18 to 100 years and lived in about 25 US areas.

The rearrangement links TRBV28 to TRBJ2-1, with D tentatively TRBD2 (5 bases). The sequencing input was PBMCs or T cells enriched from blood (not recorded which). This sequence was found in a young woman with acute COVID-19. The CDR3 region has the DNA TGTGCCAGCAGTCGCCCCACTAGTGGTAATGAGCAGTTCTTC. It encodes CASSRPTSGNEQFF.